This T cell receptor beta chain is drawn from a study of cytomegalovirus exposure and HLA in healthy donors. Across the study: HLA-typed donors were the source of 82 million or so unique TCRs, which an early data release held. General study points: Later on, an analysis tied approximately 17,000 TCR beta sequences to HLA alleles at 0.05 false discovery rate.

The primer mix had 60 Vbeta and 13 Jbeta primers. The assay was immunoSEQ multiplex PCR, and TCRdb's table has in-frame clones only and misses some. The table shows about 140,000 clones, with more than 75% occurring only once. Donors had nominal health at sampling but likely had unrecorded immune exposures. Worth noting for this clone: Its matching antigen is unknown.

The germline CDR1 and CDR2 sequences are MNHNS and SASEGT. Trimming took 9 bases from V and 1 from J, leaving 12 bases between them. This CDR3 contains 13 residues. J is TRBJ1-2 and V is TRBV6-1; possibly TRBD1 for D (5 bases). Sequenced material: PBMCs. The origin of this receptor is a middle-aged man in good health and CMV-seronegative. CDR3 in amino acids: CASRQSNNYGYTF. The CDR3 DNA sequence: TGTGCCAGTCGACAGTCAAATAACTATGGCTACACCTTC.